This T cell receptor beta chain was recovered during a study of identical twins. The authors used template switching to add a universal primer site and gave cDNA unique molecular identifiers. TCRdb re-analysed the 5' RACE reads in MiXCR, keeping a single row per CDR3 protein. In the table there are about 260,000 distinct CDR3 sequences, about 7% of which are singletons. Study-level findings and limits: Where out-of-frame alpha sequences were twin-shared, they showed excess low generation probability. Fewer insertions were carried by abundant cord blood beta clonotypes, but none was seen in memory repertoires.

Looked up from germline, CDR1 is DFQATT and CDR2 is SNEGSKA (reference sequence). The CDR3 has 16 amino acids. V lost 4 bases and J lost 0; bases outside the gene matches: 5. This clonotype was seen only a few times. Its specificity is unknown. The same sample was also studied in work on yellow fever vaccine responses in identical twins. Turning to that study: Twins' T cell vaccine responses reportedly looked partly convergent, partly personalized.

The sequenced material came from memory (CD45RO+) T cells sorted from blood. The clonotype comes from a woman younger than 30 in good health. The chain combines TRBV20-1 with TRBJ2-6; 8 bases map to TRBD2. This chain's CDR3 is CSATGGAISGANVLTF. In DNA form, the CDR3 reads TGCAGTGCTACCGGGGGGGCTATCTCTGGGGCCAACGTCCTGACTTTC.